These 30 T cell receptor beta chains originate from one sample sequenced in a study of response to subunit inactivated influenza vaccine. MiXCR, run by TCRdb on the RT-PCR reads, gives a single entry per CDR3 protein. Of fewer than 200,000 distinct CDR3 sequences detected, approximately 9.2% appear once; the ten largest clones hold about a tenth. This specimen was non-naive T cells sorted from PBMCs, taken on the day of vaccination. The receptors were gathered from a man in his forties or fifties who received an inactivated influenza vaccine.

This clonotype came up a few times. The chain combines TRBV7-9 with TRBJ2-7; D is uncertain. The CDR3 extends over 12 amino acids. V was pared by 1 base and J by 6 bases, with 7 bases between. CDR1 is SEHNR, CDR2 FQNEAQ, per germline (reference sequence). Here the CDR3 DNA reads TGTGCCAGCAGCTTAGGGATTCGCGAGCAGTACTTC. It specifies CASSLGIREQYF.

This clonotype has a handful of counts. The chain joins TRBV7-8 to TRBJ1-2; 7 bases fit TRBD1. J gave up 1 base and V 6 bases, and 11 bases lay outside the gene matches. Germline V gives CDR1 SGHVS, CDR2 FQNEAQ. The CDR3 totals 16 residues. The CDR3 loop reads CASSRGQAPFNYGYTF. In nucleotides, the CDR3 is TGTGCCAGCAGTCGCGGACAGGCCCCTTTTAACTATGGCTACACCTTC.

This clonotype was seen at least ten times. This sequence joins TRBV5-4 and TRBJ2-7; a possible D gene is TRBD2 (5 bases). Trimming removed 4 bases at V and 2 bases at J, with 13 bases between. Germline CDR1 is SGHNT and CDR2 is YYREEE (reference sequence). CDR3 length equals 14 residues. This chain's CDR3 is CASSPEAQTYEQYF. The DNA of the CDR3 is TGTGCCAGCAGCCCGGAGGCGCAGACCTACGAGCAGTACTTC.

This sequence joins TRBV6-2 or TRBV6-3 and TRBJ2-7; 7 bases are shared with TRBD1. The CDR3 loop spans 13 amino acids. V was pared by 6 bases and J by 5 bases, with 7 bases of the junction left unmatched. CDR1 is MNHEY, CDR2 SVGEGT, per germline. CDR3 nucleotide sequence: TGTGCCAGCAGAACGACAGGGACCAACGAGCAGTACTTC. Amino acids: CASRTTGTNEQYF.

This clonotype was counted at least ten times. As DNA, the CDR3 is TGTGCCACCAGCAAAAGGACAGGGGGATACAATGAGCAGTTCTTC. Protein: CATSKRTGGYNEQFF. V and J are TRBV15 and TRBJ2-1, with TRBD1 matching 10 bases. The CDR3 spans 15 residues. V was pared by 4 bases and J by 4 bases, with 4 bases of the junction left unmatched. Per germline, CDR1 LNHNV and CDR2 YYDKDF (reference sequence).

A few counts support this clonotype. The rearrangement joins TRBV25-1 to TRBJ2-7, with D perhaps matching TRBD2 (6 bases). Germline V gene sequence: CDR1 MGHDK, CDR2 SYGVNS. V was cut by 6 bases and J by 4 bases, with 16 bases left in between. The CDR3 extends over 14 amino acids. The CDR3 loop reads CASSSFSGRYEQYF. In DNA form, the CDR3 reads TGTGCCAGCAGCTCGTTTTCAGGGAGGTACGAGCAGTACTTC.

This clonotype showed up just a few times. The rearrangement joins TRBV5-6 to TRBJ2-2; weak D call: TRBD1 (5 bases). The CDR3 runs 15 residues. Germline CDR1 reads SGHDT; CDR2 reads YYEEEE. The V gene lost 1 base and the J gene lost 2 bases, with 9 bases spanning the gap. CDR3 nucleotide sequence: TGTGCCAGCAGCTTGACAGGAGAAAACACCGGGGAGCTGTTTTTT. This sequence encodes CASSLTGENTGELFF.

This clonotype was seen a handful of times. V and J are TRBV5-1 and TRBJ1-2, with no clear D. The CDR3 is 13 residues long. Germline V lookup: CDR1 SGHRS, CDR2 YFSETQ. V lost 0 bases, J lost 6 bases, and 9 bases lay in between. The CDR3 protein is CASSLAGSDGYTF. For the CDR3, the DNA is TGCGCCAGCAGCTTGGCTGGGTCGGATGGCTACACCTTC.

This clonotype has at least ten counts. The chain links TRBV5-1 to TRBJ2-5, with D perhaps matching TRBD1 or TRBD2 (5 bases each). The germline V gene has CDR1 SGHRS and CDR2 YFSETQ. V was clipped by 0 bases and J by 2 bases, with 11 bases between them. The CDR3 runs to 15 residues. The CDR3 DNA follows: TGCGCCAGCAGCTTGGCCCCCGGGGCGCAAGAGACCCAGTACTTC. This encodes CASSLAPGAQETQYF.

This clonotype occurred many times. The CDR3 reads CASSPEGNTEAFF. CDR3 coding DNA: TGTGCCAGCAGCCCAGAGGGGAACACTGAAGCTTTCTTT. The chain combines TRBV7-9 with TRBJ1-1; D call uncertain. Trimming removed 5 bases at V and 1 base at J, with 8 bases between. Germline V lookup: CDR1 SEHNR, CDR2 FQNEAQ (reference sequence). The CDR3 contains 13 residues.

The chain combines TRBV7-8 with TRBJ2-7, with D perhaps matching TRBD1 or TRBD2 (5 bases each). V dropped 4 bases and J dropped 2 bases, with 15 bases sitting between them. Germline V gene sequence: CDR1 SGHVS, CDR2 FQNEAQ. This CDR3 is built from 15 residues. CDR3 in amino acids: CASSSPGPMAYEQYF. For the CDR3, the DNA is TGTGCCAGCAGCTCCCCGGGACCGATGGCCTACGAGCAGTACTTC. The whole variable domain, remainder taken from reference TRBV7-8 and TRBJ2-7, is GAGVSQSPRYKVAKRGQDVALRCDPISGHVSLFWYQQALGQGPEFLTYFQNEAQLDKSGLPSDRFFAERPEGSVSTLKIQRTQQEDSAVYLCASSSPGPMAYEQYFGPGTRLTVT.

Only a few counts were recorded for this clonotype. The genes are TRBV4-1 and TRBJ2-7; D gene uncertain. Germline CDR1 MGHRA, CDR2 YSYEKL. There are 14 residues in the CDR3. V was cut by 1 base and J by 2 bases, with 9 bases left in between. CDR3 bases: TGCGCCAGCAGCCAAGTCGCCAACACCTACGAGCAGTACTTC. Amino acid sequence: CASSQVANTYEQYF.

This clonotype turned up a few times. The DNA for the CDR3 is TGCGCCAGCAGCCAAGATTCCGGGACAGCGTACAATGAGCAGTTCTTC. Amino acids: CASSQDSGTAYNEQFF. The chain is built from TRBV4-1 and TRBJ2-1, with 7 bases matching TRBD1. With V trimmed by 0 bases and J by 4 bases, 6 bases remained unmatched. This CDR3 spans 16 amino acids. Germline CDR1 MGHRA, CDR2 YSYEKL.

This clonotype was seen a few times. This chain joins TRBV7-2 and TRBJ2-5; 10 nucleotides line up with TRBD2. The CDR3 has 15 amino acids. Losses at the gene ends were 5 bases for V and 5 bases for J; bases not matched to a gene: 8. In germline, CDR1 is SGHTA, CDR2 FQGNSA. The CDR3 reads CASSPSGSYRETQYF. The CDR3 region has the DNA TGTGCCAGCAGCCCTAGCGGGAGTTATAGGGAGACCCAGTACTTC.

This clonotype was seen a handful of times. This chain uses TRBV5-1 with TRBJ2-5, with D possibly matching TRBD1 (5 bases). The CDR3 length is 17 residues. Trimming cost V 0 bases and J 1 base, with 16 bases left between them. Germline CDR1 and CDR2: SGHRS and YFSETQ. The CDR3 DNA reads TGCGCCAGCAGCTTGGGATATTCTGTAGACAGCCAAGAGACCCAGTACTTC. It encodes CASSLGYSVDSQETQYF. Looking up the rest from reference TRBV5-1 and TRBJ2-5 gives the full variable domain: KAGVTQTPRYLIKTRGQQVTLSCSPISGHRSVSWYQQTPGQGLQFLFEYFSETQRNKGNFPGRFSGRQFSNSRSEMNVSTLELGDSALYLCASSLGYSVDSQETQYFGPGTRLLVL.

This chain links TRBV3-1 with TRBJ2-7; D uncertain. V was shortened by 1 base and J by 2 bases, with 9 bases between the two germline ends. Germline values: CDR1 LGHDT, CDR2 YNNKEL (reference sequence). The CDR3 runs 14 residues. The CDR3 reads CASSQASGAYEQYF. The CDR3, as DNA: TGTGCCAGCAGCCAAGCATCAGGAGCCTACGAGCAGTACTTC.

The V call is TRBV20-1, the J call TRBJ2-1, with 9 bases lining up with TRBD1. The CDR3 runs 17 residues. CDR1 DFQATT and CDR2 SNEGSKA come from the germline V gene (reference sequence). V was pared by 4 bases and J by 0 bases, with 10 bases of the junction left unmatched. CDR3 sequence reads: CSAMNRGRTSSYNEQFF. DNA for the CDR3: TGCAGTGCTATGAACAGGGGGCGTACCAGCTCCTACAATGAGCAGTTCTTC.

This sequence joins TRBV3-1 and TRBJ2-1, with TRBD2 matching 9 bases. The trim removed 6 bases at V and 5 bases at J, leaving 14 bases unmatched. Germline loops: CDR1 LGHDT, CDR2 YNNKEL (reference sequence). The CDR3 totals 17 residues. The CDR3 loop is CASRQTASGVGHNEQFF. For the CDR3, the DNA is TGTGCCAGCAGACAGACGGCTAGCGGGGTCGGGCACAATGAGCAGTTCTTC.

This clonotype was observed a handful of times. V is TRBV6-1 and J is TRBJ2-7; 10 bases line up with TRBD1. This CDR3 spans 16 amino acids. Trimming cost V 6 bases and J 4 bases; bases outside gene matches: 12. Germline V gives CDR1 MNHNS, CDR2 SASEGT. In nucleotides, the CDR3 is TGTGCCAGCAGAGAACAATCGGGACAGGGGAGGTACGAGCAGTACTTC. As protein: CASREQSGQGRYEQYF.

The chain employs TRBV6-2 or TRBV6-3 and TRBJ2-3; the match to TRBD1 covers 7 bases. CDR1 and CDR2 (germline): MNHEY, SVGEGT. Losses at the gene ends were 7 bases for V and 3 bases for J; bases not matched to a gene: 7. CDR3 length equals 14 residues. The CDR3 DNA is TGTGCCAGCATCCGGGGCAGGGGGACAGATACGCAGTATTTT. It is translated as CASIRGRGTDTQYF.

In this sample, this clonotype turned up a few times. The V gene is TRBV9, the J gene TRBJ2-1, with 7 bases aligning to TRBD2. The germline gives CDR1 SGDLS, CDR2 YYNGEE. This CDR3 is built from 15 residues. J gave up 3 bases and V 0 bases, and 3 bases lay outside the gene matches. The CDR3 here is CASSVVLAGYNEQFF. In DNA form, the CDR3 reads TGTGCCAGCAGCGTAGTATTAGCGGGCTACAATGAGCAGTTCTTC.

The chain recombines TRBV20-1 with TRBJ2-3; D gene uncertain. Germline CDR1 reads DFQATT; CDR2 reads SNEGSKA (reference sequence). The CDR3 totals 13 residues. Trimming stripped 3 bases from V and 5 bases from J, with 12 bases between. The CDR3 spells CSASRTLRDTQYF. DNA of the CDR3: TGCAGTGCTAGTAGGACCCTGCGAGATACGCAGTATTTT.

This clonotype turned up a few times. CDR3 sequence (DNA): TGTGCCACCAGCAGAGGTCAGGGGATGGAGACCCAGTACTTC. It specifies CATSRGQGMETQYF. The chain has TRBV15 and TRBJ2-5, with a weak D call TRBD1 (6 bases). The germline V gene encodes CDR1 LNHNV and CDR2 YYDKDF (reference sequence). The length of the CDR3 is 14 residues. Trimming removed 1 base at V and 5 bases at J, with 11 bases between.

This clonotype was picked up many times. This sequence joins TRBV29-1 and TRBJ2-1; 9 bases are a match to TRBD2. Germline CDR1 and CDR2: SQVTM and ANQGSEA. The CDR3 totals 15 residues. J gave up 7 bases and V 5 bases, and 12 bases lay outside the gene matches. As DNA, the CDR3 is TGCAGCGTTCGGGTAAATAGCGGGAGTAGGAATGAGCAGTTCTTC. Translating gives CSVRVNSGSRNEQFF.

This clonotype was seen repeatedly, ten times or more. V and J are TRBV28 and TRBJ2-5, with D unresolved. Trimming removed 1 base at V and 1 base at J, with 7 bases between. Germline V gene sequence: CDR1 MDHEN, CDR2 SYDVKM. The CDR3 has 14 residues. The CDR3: CASSLLAAQETQYF. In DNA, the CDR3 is TGTGCCAGCAGTTTATTGGCAGCCCAAGAGACCCAGTACTTC.

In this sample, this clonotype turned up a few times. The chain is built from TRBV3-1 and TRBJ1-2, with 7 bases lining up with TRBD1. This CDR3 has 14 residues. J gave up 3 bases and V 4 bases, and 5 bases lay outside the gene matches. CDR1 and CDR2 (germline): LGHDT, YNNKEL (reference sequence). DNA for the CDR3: TGTGCCAGCAGCCTCACGGGACAGCACTATGGCTACACCTTC. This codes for CASSLTGQHYGYTF.

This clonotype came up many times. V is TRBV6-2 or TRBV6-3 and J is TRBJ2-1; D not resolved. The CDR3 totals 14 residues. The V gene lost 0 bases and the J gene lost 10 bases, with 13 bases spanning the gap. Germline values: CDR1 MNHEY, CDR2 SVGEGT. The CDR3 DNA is TGTGCCAGCAGTTACTCGATCGGCAGACCCGAGCAGTTCTTC. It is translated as CASSYSIGRPEQFF.

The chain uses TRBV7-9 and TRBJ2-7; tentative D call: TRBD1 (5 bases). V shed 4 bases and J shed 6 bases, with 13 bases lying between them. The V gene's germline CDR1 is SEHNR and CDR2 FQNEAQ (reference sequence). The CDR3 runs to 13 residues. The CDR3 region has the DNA TGTGCCAGCAGCTCCGGCATCCAGGGCGAGCAGTACTTC. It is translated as CASSSGIQGEQYF.

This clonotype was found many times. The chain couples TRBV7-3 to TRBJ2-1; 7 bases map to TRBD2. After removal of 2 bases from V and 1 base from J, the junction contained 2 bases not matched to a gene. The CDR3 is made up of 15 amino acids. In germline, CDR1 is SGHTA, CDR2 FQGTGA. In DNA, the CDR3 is TGTGCCAGCAGCTTACAGGGAGGGTCCTACAATGAGCAGTTCTTC. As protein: CASSLQGGSYNEQFF.

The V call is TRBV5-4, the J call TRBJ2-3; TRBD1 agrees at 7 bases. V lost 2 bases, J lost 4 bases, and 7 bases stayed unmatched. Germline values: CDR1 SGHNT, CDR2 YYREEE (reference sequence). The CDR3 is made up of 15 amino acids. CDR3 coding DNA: TGTGCCAGCAGCTTACGACAGGGTTACGCAGATACGCAGTATTTT. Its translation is CASSLRQGYADTQYF.